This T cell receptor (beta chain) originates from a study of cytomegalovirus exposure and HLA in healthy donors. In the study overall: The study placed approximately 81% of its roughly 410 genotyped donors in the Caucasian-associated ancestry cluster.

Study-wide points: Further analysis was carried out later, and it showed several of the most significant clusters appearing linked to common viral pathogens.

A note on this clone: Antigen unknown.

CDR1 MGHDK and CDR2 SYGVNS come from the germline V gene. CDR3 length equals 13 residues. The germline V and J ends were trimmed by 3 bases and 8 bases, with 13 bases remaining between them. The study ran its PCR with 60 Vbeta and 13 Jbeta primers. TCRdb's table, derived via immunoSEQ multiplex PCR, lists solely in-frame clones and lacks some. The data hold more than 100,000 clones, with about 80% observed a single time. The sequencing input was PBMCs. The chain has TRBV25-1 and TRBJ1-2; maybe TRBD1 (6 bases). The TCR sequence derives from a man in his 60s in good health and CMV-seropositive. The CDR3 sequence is CASSDSDRSGYTF. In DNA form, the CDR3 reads TGTGCCAGCAGTGATTCCGACAGGTCGGGCTACACCTTC.